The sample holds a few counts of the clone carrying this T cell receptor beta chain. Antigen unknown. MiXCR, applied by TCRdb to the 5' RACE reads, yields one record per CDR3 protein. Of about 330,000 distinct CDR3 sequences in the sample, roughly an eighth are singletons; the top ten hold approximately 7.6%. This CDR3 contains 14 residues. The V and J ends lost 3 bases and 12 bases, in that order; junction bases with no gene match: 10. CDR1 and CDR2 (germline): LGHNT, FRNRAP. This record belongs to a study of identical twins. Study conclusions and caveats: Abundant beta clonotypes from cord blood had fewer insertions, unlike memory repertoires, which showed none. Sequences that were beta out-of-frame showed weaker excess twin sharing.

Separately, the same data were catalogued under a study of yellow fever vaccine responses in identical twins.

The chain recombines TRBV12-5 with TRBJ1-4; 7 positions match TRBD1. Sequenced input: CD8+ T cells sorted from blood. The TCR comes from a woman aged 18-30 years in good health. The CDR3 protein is CASGLGGPKSELFF. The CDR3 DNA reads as TGTGCTAGTGGTTTAGGGGGCCCTAAGAGCGAACTGTTTTTT. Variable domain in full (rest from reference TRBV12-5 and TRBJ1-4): DARVTQTPRHKVTEMGQEVTMRCQPILGHNTVFWYRQTMMQGLELLAYFRNRAPLDDSGMPKDRFSAEMPDATLATLKIQPSEPRDSAVYFCASGLGGPKSELFFGSGTQLSVL.